The rows below give T cell receptor beta chains drawn from one sample of a study of blood T cell repertoires in COVID-19. TCRdb's copy holds only in-frame clones and misses some; the assay was immunoSEQ multiplex PCR. The sample lists 210,000 or so clones; 84% were seen once. Sequencing used peripheral blood. The receptors originated from a woman aged 70-85 years with active or convalescent COVID-19. Both conserved end residues are part of each CDR3. A D gene is named only where the DNA matches it firmly.

V gene | D gene | CDR3 protein
TRBV6-2/TRBV6-3 | NA | CASSYSANPGTDTQYF
TRBV5-1 | NA | CASSLALVGTETQYF
TRBV11-2 | NA | CASSLNRLAGELFF
TRBV5-6 | NA | CASSLGSGLRTNF
TRBV7-9 | TRBD1 | CASSADALFRGLDTQYF
TRBV5-1 | NA | CASSSPYGAYEQYF
TRBV30 | TRBD1 | CAWSRPGQGSNQPQHF
TRBV5-4 | TRBD2 | CASSLELSGRANNEQFF
TRBV2 | NA | CASSQTLYEQYF
TRBV29-1 | NA | CSVLGRDLQVGAGANVLTF
TRBV10-1 | NA | CASRFPFSVTVYEQYF
TRBV28 | NA | CASSSFGSYEQYF
TRBV2 | TRBD1 | CASLTGEAYNEQFF
TRBV19 | TRBD1 | CSSGQALYETQYF
TRBV3-1/TRBV3-2 | TRBD1 | CASSQARQGTGTEAFF
TRBV19 | TRBD1 | CASSDGTGSRETQYF
TRBV11-3 | TRBD2 | CASSLGTSAEETQYF
TRBV19 | NA | CASSLLGRRGDTQYF
TRBV12-5 | NA | CASGLEYAPLSSGNTIYF
TRBV3-1/TRBV3-2 | NA | CASSPRGAQETQYF